This T cell receptor (beta chain) was obtained from a study of regulatory T cells in long-lasting Graves disease. Study findings and constraints: Clonotypes that were public and shared totalled about 2,500 in persistent patients versus roughly 1,000 in new patients.

As regards this clonotype: Its antigen is unidentified.

The sample's time point: newly diagnosed GD, antithyroid drugs for less than 3 months. The TCR library used RNA extracted from PBMCs. CDR3 regions were amplified by Arm-PCR using iRepertoire HTBI primers to build TCR beta libraries. TCRdb passed the multiplex PCR reads through MiXCR, listing each CDR3 protein once. The sample has more than 450,000 distinct CDR3 sequences; approximately 12% are singletons. Looked up from germline, CDR1 is SGHTA and CDR2 is FQGTGA. The CDR3 length is 15 residues. The junction had 2 bases not matched to a gene; V was cut back by 0 bases and J by 7 bases. Separately, the same data were catalogued under a study of T cells in Graves' hyperthyroidism and ophthalmopathy. That paper notes: Most thyroid-expanded clonotypes above 0.001 were also found in blood.

The specimen comprised peripheral blood mononuclear cells (PBMCs), sampled at new diagnosis, from a patient treated with antithyroid drugs. The rearrangement joins TRBV7-3 to TRBJ2-2, with 10 bases matching TRBD2. The receptor was isolated from a woman in her thirties with Graves disease. The CDR3 loop reads CASSLTSGRIGELFF. Here the CDR3 DNA reads TGTGCCAGCAGCTTAACTAGCGGGAGGATCGGGGAGCTGTTTTTT. The full variable domain, its missing parts supplied by reference TRBV7-3 and TRBJ2-2, is GAGVSQTPSNKVTEKGKYVELRCDPISGHTALYWYRQSLGQGPEFLIYFQGTGAADDSGLPNDRFFAVRPEGSVSTLKIQRTERGDSAVYLCASSLTSGRIGELFFGEGSRLTVL.